This T cell receptor beta chain was sequenced for a study of control samples from healthy donors and cancer patients. The method was immunoSEQ multiplex PCR; TCRdb's version includes in-frame clones alone and lacks a portion of them. The sample contains 80,000 to 100,000 clones, around 90% of which appear only once. With 2 bases removed from V and 0 bases from J, the gap between germline ends came to 14 bases. The CDR3 is made up of 17 amino acids. Per germline, CDR1 SGHDT and CDR2 YYEEEE. This chain links TRBV5-6 with TRBJ2-2, with D possibly being TRBD1 (6 bases). This sequence was found in a human donor in good health. The donor label of this sample is uncertain. The sample was blood. The CDR3 reads CASSLPQTGTNTGELFF. The CDR3 coding sequence is TGTGCCAGCAGCTTACCCCAGACAGGAACGAACACCGGGGAGCTGTTTTTT.